This T cell receptor (beta chain) stems from a study of T cells after posttransplantation cyclophosphamide. Study-wide results and caveats: Later blood repertoires were often dominated by clones from the donor CD8+ memory compartment.

As concerns this clone: Its cognate antigen is unknown.

Trimming took 2 bases from V and 4 from J, leaving 7 bases between them. Germline V gene lookup returns CDR1 SGHTA and CDR2 FQGTGA. This CDR3 is built from 13 residues. Data came from immunoSEQ multiplex PCR; TCRdb stores just in-frame clones and leaves some out. The sample gives tens of thousands of clones, almost 95% of which show up once; 3% to 3.5% is in the top ten. The genes are TRBV7-3 and TRBJ2-3; no clear D. Sequencing was done on a sample of PBMCs. The receptor was isolated from a woman aged 45-65 years in good health and a related stem cell transplant donor. CDR3 sequence reads: CASSLSLSDTQYF. The CDR3 nucleotides read TGTGCCAGCAGCTTATCCCTGTCAGATACGCAGTATTTT.